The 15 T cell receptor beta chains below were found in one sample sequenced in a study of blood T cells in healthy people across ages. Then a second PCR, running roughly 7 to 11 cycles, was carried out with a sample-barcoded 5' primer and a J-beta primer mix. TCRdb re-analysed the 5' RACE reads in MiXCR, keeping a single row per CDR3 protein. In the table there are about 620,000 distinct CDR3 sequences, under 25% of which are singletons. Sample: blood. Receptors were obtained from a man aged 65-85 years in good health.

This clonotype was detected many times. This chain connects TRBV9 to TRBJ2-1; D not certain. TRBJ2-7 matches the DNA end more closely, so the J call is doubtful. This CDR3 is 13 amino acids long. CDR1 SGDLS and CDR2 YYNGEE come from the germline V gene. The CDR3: CASSVRLIWEQYF. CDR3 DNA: TGTGCCAGCAGCGTCAGACTCATTTGGGAGCAGTACTTC.

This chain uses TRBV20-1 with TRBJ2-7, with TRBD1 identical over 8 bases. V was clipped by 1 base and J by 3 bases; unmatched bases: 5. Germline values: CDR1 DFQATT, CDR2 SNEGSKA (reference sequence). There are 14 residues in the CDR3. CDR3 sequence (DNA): TGCAGTGCTAGAGCCGGGACAGGAGTCTACGAGCAGTACTTC. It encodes CSARAGTGVYEQYF.

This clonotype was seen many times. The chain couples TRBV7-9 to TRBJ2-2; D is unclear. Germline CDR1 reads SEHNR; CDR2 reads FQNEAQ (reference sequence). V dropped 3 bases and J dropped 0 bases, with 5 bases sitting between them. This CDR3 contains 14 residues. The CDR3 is CASSLLANTGELFF. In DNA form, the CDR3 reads TGTGCCAGCAGCTTGTTGGCGAACACCGGGGAGCTGTTTTTT.

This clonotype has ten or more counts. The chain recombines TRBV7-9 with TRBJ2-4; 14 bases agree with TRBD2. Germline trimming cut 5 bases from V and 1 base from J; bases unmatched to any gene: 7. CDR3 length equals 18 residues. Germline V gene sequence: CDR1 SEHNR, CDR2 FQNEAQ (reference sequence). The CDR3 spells CASSPGTSGRSAKNIQYF. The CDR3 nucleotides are TGTGCCAGCAGCCCCGGGACTAGCGGGAGAAGTGCCAAAAACATTCAGTACTTC.

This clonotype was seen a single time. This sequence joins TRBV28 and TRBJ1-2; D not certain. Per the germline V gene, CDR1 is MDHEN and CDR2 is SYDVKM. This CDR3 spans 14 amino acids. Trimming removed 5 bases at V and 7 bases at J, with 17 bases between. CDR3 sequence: CASSMPLGTPGYTF. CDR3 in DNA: TGTGCCAGCAGTATGCCCCTGGGTACCCCTGGCTACACCTTC.

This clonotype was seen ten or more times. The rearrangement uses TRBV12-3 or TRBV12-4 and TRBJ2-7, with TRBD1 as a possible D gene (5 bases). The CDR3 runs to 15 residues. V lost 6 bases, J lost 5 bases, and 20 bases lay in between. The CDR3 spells CASRSPRSGPHEQYF. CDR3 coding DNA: TGTGCCAGCAGAAGCCCACGATCAGGGCCCCACGAGCAGTACTTC.

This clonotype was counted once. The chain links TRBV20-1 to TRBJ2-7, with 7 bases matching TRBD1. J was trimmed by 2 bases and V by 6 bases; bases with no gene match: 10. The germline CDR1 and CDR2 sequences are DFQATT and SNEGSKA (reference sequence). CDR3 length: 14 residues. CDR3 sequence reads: CSASGTVSTYEQYF. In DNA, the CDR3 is TGCAGTGCATCCGGGACAGTATCCACCTACGAGCAGTACTTC.

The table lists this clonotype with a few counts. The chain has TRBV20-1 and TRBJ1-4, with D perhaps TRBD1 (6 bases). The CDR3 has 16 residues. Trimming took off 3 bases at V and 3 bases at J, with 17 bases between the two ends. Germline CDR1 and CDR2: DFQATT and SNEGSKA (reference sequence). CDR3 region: CSASRGGRGPNEKLFF. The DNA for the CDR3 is TGCAGTGCTAGTAGGGGGGGGCGCGGACCTAATGAAAAACTGTTTTTT.

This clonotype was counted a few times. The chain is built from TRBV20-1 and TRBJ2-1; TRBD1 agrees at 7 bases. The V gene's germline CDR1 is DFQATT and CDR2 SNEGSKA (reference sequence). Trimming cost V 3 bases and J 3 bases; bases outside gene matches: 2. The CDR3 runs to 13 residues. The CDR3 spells CSARSGGYNEQFF. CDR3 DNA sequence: TGCAGTGCTAGGTCAGGGGGCTACAATGAGCAGTTCTTC.

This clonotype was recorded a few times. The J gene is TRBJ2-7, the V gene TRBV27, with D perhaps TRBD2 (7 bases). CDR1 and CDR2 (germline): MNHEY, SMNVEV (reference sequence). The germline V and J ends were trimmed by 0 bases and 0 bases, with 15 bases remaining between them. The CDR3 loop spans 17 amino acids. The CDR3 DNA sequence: TGTGCCAGCAGTTTATCGTCGCGGGGGCGTAGCTCCTACGAGCAGTACTTC. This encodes CASSLSSRGRSSYEQYF.

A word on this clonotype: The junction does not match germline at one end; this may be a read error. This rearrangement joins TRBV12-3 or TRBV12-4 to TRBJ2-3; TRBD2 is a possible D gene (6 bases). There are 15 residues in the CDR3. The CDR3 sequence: CASSFVGLSTDTEYF. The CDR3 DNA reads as TGTGCCAGCAGTTTTGTGGGACTCAGCACAGATACGGAGTATTTT.

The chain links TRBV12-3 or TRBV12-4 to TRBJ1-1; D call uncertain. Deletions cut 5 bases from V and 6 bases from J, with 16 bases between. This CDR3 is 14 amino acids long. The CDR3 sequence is CASSILAGEAEAFF. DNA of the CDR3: TGTGCCAGCAGTATACTGGCCGGCGAGGCTGAAGCTTTCTTT.

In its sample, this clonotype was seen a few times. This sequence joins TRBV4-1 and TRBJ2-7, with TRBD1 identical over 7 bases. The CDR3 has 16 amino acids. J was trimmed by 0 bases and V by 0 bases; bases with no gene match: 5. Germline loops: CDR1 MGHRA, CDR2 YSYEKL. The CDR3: CASSQDQGVLSYEQYF. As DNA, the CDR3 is TGCGCCAGCAGCCAAGATCAGGGGGTTCTCTCCTACGAGCAGTACTTC.

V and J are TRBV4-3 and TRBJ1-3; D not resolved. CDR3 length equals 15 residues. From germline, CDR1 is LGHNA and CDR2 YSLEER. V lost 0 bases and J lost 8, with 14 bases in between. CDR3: CASSQDLSVGYTIYF. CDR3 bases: TGCGCCAGCAGCCAAGATCTGTCCGTTGGTTACACCATATATTTT.

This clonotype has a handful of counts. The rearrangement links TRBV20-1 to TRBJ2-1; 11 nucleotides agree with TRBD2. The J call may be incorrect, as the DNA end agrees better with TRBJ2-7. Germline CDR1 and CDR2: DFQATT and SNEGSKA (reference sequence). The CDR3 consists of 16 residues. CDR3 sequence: CSASKELAGENYEQYF. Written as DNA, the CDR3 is TGCAGTGCTAGTAAGGAACTAGCGGGAGAAAACTACGAGCAGTACTTC.